The sequence of this T cell receptor (beta chain) was determined in a study of graft-versus-host responses after intestinal transplantation. V lost 3 bases and J lost 11, with 18 bases in between. In germline, CDR1 is MGHRA, CDR2 YSYEKL. This CDR3 is built from 14 residues. Data came from immunoSEQ multiplex PCR; TCRdb stores just in-frame clones and leaves some out. Seen here are just under 65,000 clones, roughly nine tenths observed once, and the top ten hold about 1.5%. Notes on this clone: Its antigen remains unidentified.

The clonotype comes from a human donor who was the organ donor for an intestinal transplant. The V and J genes are TRBV4-1 and TRBJ2-3, with D possibly TRBD2 on 5 matching bases. The sequencing used unstimulated CD8+ T cells sorted from spleen or lymph node cells, collected before transplant. The CDR3 DNA reads as TGCGCCAGCAGCCACCGATTAGCCCAGCGGAAGCAGTATTTT. This codes for CASSHRLAQRKQYF.